This section outlines one T cell receptor beta chain sequence together with its context. Antigen: not known. Within Nashville, Tennessee resided all donors, each a Caucasian adult. Around 100 million PBMCs went into genomic DNA for unsorted samples. This record comes from a study of shared clonotypes between healthy human individuals. Unsorted PBMC DNA was sequenced on ten immunoSEQ deep assay plates. TCRdb's table, derived via immunoSEQ multiplex PCR, lists solely in-frame clones and lacks some. The sample consists of fewer than 600,000 clones, roughly 77% of them appearing once. The CDR3 is 13 residues long. The V gene's germline CDR1 is SGHTA and CDR2 FQGNSA. V gave up 1 base and J gave up 4 bases, with 7 bases separating them. Study-level results: Only blood was sampled, and tissue TCR repertoires likely differ from blood ones.

The material sequenced was PBMCs. The TCR was taken from a middle-aged woman in good health. Some clones in this sample may be carry-over from other donors' samples. This chain uses TRBV7-2 with TRBJ2-5; D is unresolved. DNA for the CDR3: TGTGCCAGCAGCTTAGGGACCTTAGAGACCCAGTACTTC. The encoded protein is CASSLGTLETQYF.